What follows are 15 T cell receptor beta chains derived from one specimen sequenced in a study of graft-versus-host responses after intestinal transplantation. These receptors lack a known antigen. Libraries were prepared by immunoSEQ multiplex PCR; TCRdb keeps only in-frame clonotypes and omits some of them. The data hold tens of thousands of clones, with 90% to 95% observed a single time. The specimen comprised unstimulated CD8+ T cells sorted from spleen or lymph node cells, sampled before transplant. The receptors were gathered from a human donor who was the organ donor for an intestinal transplant.

The chain recombines TRBV9 with TRBJ2-3, with D tentatively TRBD1 (5 bases). The CDR3 runs 14 residues. Trimming removed 4 bases at V and 2 bases at J, with 11 bases between. Germline loops: CDR1 SGDLS, CDR2 YYNGEE. CDR3 protein: CASSTQGITDTQYF. The CDR3 nucleotides are TGTGCCAGCAGCACCCAGGGTATCACAGATACGCAGTATTTT.

This clone occurred a few times. The V and J genes are TRBV7-3 and TRBJ2-1, with 10 bases aligning to TRBD2. Germline CDR1 SGHTA, CDR2 FQGTGA. The CDR3 is 17 amino acids. The V gene end was trimmed by 1 base and the J gene end by 8 bases; junction bases not matched to a gene: 11. In DNA form, the CDR3 reads TGTGCCAGCAGCTTAAACGGGGGGGCTAGCGGGAGTTATGAGCAGTTCTTC. Residues: CASSLNGGASGSYEQFF.

CDR3 sequence reads: CASRKRTSRHNEQFF. The CDR3 coding sequence is TGTGCCAGCAGGAAACGGACTAGCCGACACAATGAGCAGTTCTTC. The chain couples TRBV27 to TRBJ2-1; 8 bases are shared with TRBD2. The CDR3 has 15 amino acids. Germline CDR1 and CDR2: MNHEY and SMNVEV (reference sequence). V lost 6 bases to trimming and J lost 5 bases; unmatched junction nucleotides: 9.

The chain combines TRBV4-3 with TRBJ2-3, with TRBD2 identical over 11 bases. After removal of 4 bases from V and 5 bases from J, the junction contained 5 bases not matched to a gene. Germline V CDR1 and CDR2: LGHNA, YSLEER. The CDR3 runs to 15 residues. In DNA, the CDR3 is TGCGCCAGCAGCCGTTTAGCGGGAGGGGTAGATACGCAGTATTTT. Its translation: CASSRLAGGVDTQYF.

The chain carries TRBV28 and TRBJ2-7, with D hard to call. This CDR3 comprises 15 residues. Germline V lookup: CDR1 MDHEN, CDR2 SYDVKM. V lost 5 bases and J 3 bases, leaving 17 bases between the germline ends. The CDR3 DNA reads as TGTGCCAGCAGTATCTCGACGGAAGCAGGCTACGAGCAGTACTTC. Its translation: CASSISTEAGYEQYF.

The gene calls are TRBV6-6 and TRBJ1-1; 9 bases match TRBD1. V was clipped by 5 bases and J by 5 bases; unmatched bases: 6. Per the germline V gene, CDR1 is MNHNY and CDR2 is SVGAGI (reference sequence). This CDR3 comprises 14 residues. The CDR3: CASSQGQGGTEAFF. The CDR3, as DNA: TGTGCCAGCAGTCAGGGACAGGGCGGGACTGAAGCTTTCTTT.

The chain recombines TRBV19 with TRBJ2-7, with a tentative D call TRBD2 (6 bases). Germline-derived CDR1 and CDR2 are LNHDA and SQIVND (reference sequence). CDR3 length: 13 amino acids. The V gene lost 11 bases and the J gene lost 3 bases, with 17 bases spanning the gap. CDR3 in DNA: TGTGCCCCTAGCGTAAAATTTATCTACGAGCAGTACTTC. Its protein product is CAPSVKFIYEQYF.

CDR3 sequence (DNA): TGTGCCAGCAGCTTAAGACAGGGTCGTGCCCTTGAGCAGTTCTTC. It is translated as CASSLRQGRALEQFF. The chain carries TRBV11-2 and TRBJ2-1; the match to TRBD1 covers 7 bases. V lost 2 bases and J lost 9; bases outside the gene matches: 10. Germline V gene lookup returns CDR1 SGHAT and CDR2 FQNNGV. The CDR3 consists of 15 residues.

This chain links TRBV6-1 with TRBJ2-1; the D gene is possibly TRBD2 (5 bases). Between the trimmed V and J ends, which lost 3 bases and 9 bases, there was a span of 9 bases. Germline V CDR1 and CDR2: MNHNS, SASEGT. CDR3 size: 12 residues. The DNA of the CDR3 is TGTGCCAGCAGTGACGGAGGCAGTGAGCAGTTCTTC. It codes for CASSDGGSEQFF.

The rearrangement joins TRBV19 to TRBJ2-1; D is possibly TRBD1 (6 bases). The length of the CDR3 is 16 residues. Germline V gene sequence: CDR1 LNHDA, CDR2 SQIVND (reference sequence). V gave up 5 bases and J gave up 4 bases, with 18 bases separating them. CDR3 in amino acids: CASSPSAGTKYNEQFF. The CDR3 nucleotides are TGTGCCAGTAGTCCCTCCGCCGGGACAAAATACAATGAGCAGTTCTTC.

The count of this clone is one. The germline gene is not matched at one end of the junction; a read error may be the cause. V gene TRBV4-2 combines with J gene TRBJ2-1; tentatively, D is TRBD1 (6 bases). This CDR3 contains 12 residues. CDR1 and CDR2 (germline): LGHNA, YNFKEQ. In DNA, the CDR3 is TGTGCCAGCAGGCAAGGGACAAGGGAGCAGTTCTTC. This encodes CASRQGTREQFF.

The chain has TRBV29-1 and TRBJ2-1; D ambiguous. V lost 4 bases to trimming and J lost 2 bases, with 9 bases between them. CDR1 and CDR2 (germline): SQVTM, ANQGSEA. The CDR3 contains 13 residues. The CDR3 region has the DNA TGCAGCGTTGTTCGGGTTACCTACAATGAGCAGTTCTTC. Amino acid sequence: CSVVRVTYNEQFF.

The V call is TRBV25-1, the J call TRBJ2-2; 8 nucleotides line up with TRBD2. From germline, CDR1 is MGHDK and CDR2 SYGVNS. The CDR3 totals 16 residues. The V segment lost 1 base and the J segment 2 bases; nucleotides outside the gene matches: 3. The CDR3 sequence is CASSESGGTNTGELFF. The CDR3 DNA sequence: TGTGCCAGCAGTGAATCGGGGGGGACCAACACCGGGGAGCTGTTTTTT.

This chain uses TRBV28 with TRBJ2-4; possibly TRBD2 for D (6 bases). Per the germline V gene, CDR1 is MDHEN and CDR2 is SYDVKM. The germline V and J ends were trimmed by 8 bases and 0 bases, with 14 bases remaining between them. CDR3 length equals 15 residues. CDR3 nucleotides: TGTGCCAGCTCTGGAGGGATAATAGCCAAAAACATTCAGTACTTC. This gives the protein CASSGGIIAKNIQYF.

The V call is TRBV27, the J call TRBJ2-7; 10 bases map to TRBD1. Germline V CDR1 and CDR2: MNHEY, SMNVEV (reference sequence). This CDR3 is 13 amino acids long. With V trimmed by 8 bases and J by 2 bases, 3 bases remained unmatched. The CDR3 loop is CASPGQGTYEQYF. The CDR3 DNA sequence: TGTGCCAGCCCGGGACAGGGGACCTACGAGCAGTACTTC.